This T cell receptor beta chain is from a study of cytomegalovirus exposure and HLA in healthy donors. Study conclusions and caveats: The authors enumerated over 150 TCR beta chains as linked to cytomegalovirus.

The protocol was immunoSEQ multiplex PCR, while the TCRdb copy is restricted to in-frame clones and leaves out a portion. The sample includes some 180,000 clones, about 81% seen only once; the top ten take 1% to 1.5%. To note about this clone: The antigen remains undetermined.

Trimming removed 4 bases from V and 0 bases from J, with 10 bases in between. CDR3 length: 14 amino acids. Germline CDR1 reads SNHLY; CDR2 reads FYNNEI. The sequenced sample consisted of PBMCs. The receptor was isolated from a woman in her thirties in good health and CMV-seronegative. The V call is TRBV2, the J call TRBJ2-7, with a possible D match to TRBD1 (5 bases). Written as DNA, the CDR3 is TGTGCCAGCAGTGTGACAGCAGTCTCCTACGAGCAGTACTTC. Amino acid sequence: CASSVTAVSYEQYF.